These 17 T cell receptor beta chains share one sample of origin, sequenced in a study of low-dose radiotherapy and immunotherapy resistance in tumors. Time point meaning: before trial treatment. Both TCRalpha and TCRbeta chains were reverse transcribed with V-gene-specific primers. The authors amplified TCRs for 20 PCR cycles with a constant-region primer and a V-primer adapter. TCRdb independently ran MiXCR on the reads; one entry per CDR3 protein. The sample lists about 89,000 distinct CDR3 sequences, 9.4% occurring once. The sample in question was PBMCs, obtained before treatment. The receptors shown here come from a male donor with prostate cancer.

The table lists this clonotype with many counts. This rearrangement joins TRBV19 to TRBJ2-1; D may correspond to TRBD1 or TRBD2 (6 bases each). The CDR3 contains 14 residues. Germline lookup yields CDR1 LNHDA and CDR2 SQIVND (reference sequence). The V gene lost 7 bases and the J gene lost 1 base, with 11 bases spanning the gap. The CDR3 protein is CASNKGGSYNEQFF. The CDR3 coding sequence is TGTGCCAGTAACAAAGGGGGGTCCTACAATGAGCAGTTCTTC.

In this sample, this clonotype turned up many times. The CDR3 nucleotides read TGTGCCAGCAGCCAAGGACTAGCCTACGAGCAGTACTTC. Its protein product is CASSQGLAYEQYF. V is TRBV3-1 and J is TRBJ2-7; tentatively, D is TRBD2 (6 bases). CDR1 and CDR2 from the germline V gene are LGHDT and YNNKEL (reference sequence). CDR3 length equals 13 residues. V was pared by 1 base and J by 2 bases, with 6 bases between.

This clonotype was detected ten times or more. V is TRBV6-2 or TRBV6-3 and J is TRBJ1-3, with no clear D. V was clipped by 0 bases and J by 2 bases, with 5 bases between them. Germline V lookup: CDR1 MNHEY, CDR2 SVGEGT. The CDR3 has 14 amino acids. The CDR3 protein is CASSYSGTGNTIYF. CDR3 DNA sequence: TGTGCCAGCAGTTACTCGGGGACTGGAAACACCATATATTTT.

About this clonotype: Since a far larger clone is one base different, this is likely a read error. The V call is TRBV4-3, the J call TRBJ2-1, with TRBD1 matching 9 bases. The V and J ends lost 3 bases and 10 bases, in that order; junction bases with no gene match: 7. The length of the CDR3 is 14 residues. CDR1 is LGHNA, CDR2 YSLEER, per germline. This CDR3 is CASSHGTGSDEQFF. CDR3 nucleotides: TGCGCCAGCAGCCACGGGACAGGGTCGGACGAGCAGTTCTTC.

This clonotype has a count of ten or more. The genes are TRBV19 and TRBJ1-6; 10 nucleotides agree with TRBD1. Per germline, CDR1 LNHDA and CDR2 SQIVND (reference sequence). The CDR3 is 17 amino acids. V shed 4 bases, J shed 8 bases, and the junction held 11 bases outside the gene matches. CDR3 nucleotides: TGTGCCAGTAGTAGCTCAGTAACGGGACAGGGGTATTCACCCCTCCACTTT. It translates to CASSSSVTGQGYSPLHF.

This clonotype showed up many times. The chain employs TRBV20-1 and TRBJ2-5; TRBD1 or TRBD2 may be the D gene (7 bases each). Trimming stripped 0 bases from V and 2 bases from J, with 19 bases between. CDR1 is DFQATT and CDR2 is SNEGSKA in the germline V gene (reference sequence). The CDR3 extends over 17 amino acids. The CDR3 coding sequence is TGCAGTGCTAGAGACTCTTCTCCCAGGGGGGGGCAAGAGACCCAGTACTTC. Its protein is CSARDSSPRGGQETQYF.

At least ten counts were recorded for this clonotype. The V and J genes are TRBV28 and TRBJ2-6; D gene uncertain. CDR3 length: 15 amino acids. Trimming shortened V by 7 bases and J by 0 bases, and 10 bases separated the two germline ends. The germline CDR1 and CDR2 sequences are MDHEN and SYDVKM. CDR3 sequence reads: CASTPGGSGANVLTF. CDR3 bases: TGTGCCAGCACCCCCGGCGGCTCTGGGGCCAACGTCCTGACTTTC.

Ten or more counts support this clonotype. The V and J genes are TRBV10-2 and TRBJ1-5, with a weak D call TRBD1 (5 bases). The germline V gene has CDR1 WSHSY and CDR2 SAAADI. The germline V and J ends were trimmed by 4 bases and 3 bases, with 13 bases remaining between them. The length of the CDR3 is 15 residues. CDR3 nucleotide sequence: TGCGCCAGCAGTGGGGGACTCCAGACCAATCAGCCCCAGCATTTT. Protein: CASSGGLQTNQPQHF.

This rearrangement joins TRBV10-3 to TRBJ1-5, with TRBD1 matching 8 bases. There are 14 residues in the CDR3. CDR1 and CDR2 from the germline V gene are ENHRY and SYGVKD. V trimming: 6 bases; J trimming: 7 bases; junction bases outside the gene matches: 8. In nucleotides, the CDR3 is TGTGCCATCAGCGAAGGACAGGGTGGACAGCCCCAGCATTTT. Translation gives CAISEGQGGQPQHF.

This clonotype was picked up many times. The J gene is TRBJ1-2, the V gene TRBV19, with 11 positions matching TRBD1. Germline-derived CDR1 and CDR2 are LNHDA and SQIVND (reference sequence). J lost 6 bases, V lost 7 bases, and 10 bases had no gene match. This CDR3 comprises 15 residues. This chain's CDR3 is CASNPGQGVIDGYTF. Here the CDR3 DNA reads TGTGCCAGTAATCCGGGACAGGGGGTAATTGATGGCTACACCTTC.

The sample holds many counts of this clonotype. This chain connects TRBV20-1 to TRBJ2-5; D might be TRBD1 (7 bases). Trimming cost V 1 base and J 4 bases, with 19 bases left between them. The CDR3 totals 16 residues. Germline CDR1 reads DFQATT; CDR2 reads SNEGSKA (reference sequence). CDR3 sequence: CSARVLGGQVAETQYF. CDR3 bases: TGCAGTGCTAGAGTTCTGGGAGGACAGGTCGCAGAGACCCAGTACTTC.

This clonotype was counted at least ten times. One end of the junction is discordant with germline, which a read error may explain. The chain joins TRBV7-3 to TRBJ2-1, with 10 bases identical to TRBD2. The germline CDR1 and CDR2 sequences are SGHTA and FQGTGA. The CDR3 consists of 14 residues. The CDR3 loop reads CASSQEGLAMEQFF. The CDR3 DNA reads TGCGCCAGCAGCCAAGAGGGACTAGCGATGGAGCAGTTCTTC.

At least ten counts were recorded for this clonotype. CDR3 loop: CASSLFGPQRSGANVLTF. CDR3 nucleotides: TGTGCCAGCAGTTTATTCGGTCCGCAGAGGAGTGGGGCCAACGTCCTGACTTTC. The chain carries TRBV27 and TRBJ2-6; D gene ambiguous. This CDR3 region has 18 residues. Trimming cost V 1 base and J 3 bases, with 16 bases left between them. CDR1 is MNHEY and CDR2 is SMNVEV in the germline V gene (reference sequence). Full variable domain (remainder filled in from reference TRBV27 and TRBJ2-6): EAQVTQNPRYLITVTGKKLTVTCSQNMNHEYMSWYRQDPGLGLRQIYYSMNVEVTDKGDVPEGYKVSRKEKRNFPLILESPSPNQTSLYFCASSLFGPQRSGANVLTFGAGSRLTVL.

V and J are TRBV20-1 and TRBJ1-5; no definite D call. Germline V gene sequence: CDR1 DFQATT, CDR2 SNEGSKA (reference sequence). This CDR3 spans 13 amino acids. The DNA for the CDR3 is TGCAGCGTTCGCGAGAATAGCAATCAGCCCCAGCATTTT. It yields the protein CSVRENSNQPQHF.

This clonotype was counted many times. The chain combines TRBV2 with TRBJ2-7; D is unresolved. The CDR3 contains 14 residues. CDR1 SNHLY and CDR2 FYNNEI come from the germline V gene. The V gene lost 8 bases and the J gene lost 2 bases, with 16 bases spanning the gap. The CDR3 DNA sequence: TGTGCCAGCCAAAGGACCCCGTCCCCCTACGAGCAGTACTTC. Its protein is CASQRTPSPYEQYF. The whole variable domain, filled in from reference TRBV2 and TRBJ2-7, reads EPEVTQTPSHQVTQMGQEVILRCVPISNHLYFYWYRQILGQKVEFLVSFYNNEISEKSEIFDDQFSVERPDGSNFTLKIRSTKLEDSAMYFCASQRTPSPYEQYFGPGTRLTVT.

This clonotype was recorded at least ten times. The chain links TRBV4-2 to TRBJ2-1; 8 bases are a match to TRBD2. CDR1 is LGHNA and CDR2 is YNFKEQ in the germline V gene. There are 16 residues in the CDR3. J gave up 0 bases and V 4 bases, and 5 bases lay outside the gene matches. In nucleotides, the CDR3 is TGTGCCAGCAGCCTCAAAGCGGGAGACTCCTACAATGAGCAGTTCTTC. Encoded protein: CASSLKAGDSYNEQFF.

The rearrangement joins TRBV20-1 to TRBJ1-1; 8 bases line up with TRBD1. Germline-derived CDR1 and CDR2 are DFQATT and SNEGSKA (reference sequence). V shed 6 bases, J shed 4 bases, and the junction held 10 bases outside the gene matches. The CDR3 is made up of 14 amino acids. The CDR3 nucleotides are TGCAGTGCCACATCGACAGGGGTGGCCACTGAAGCTTTCTTT. Residues: CSATSTGVATEAFF.